This TCR beta chain was found in a study of blood T cells in healthy people across ages. Regarding the study as a whole: Per million T cells, TCR beta diversity dropped about linearly as age rose.

A sample-barcoded 5' primer and a J-beta primer mix were used in a second PCR of roughly 6 to 12 cycles. Sequencing of every sample gave 3 million or more CDR3-containing paired-end reads. MiXCR, applied by TCRdb to the 5' RACE reads, yields one record per CDR3 protein. The sample comprises more than 550,000 distinct CDR3 sequences, 22% of which are singletons, and less than 25% rests with the top ten. Worth noting for this clonotype: Its antigen is as yet unknown.

V was shortened by 2 bases and J by 4 bases, with 11 bases between the two germline ends. There are 14 residues in the CDR3. Germline CDR1 and CDR2: ENHRY and SYGVKD. The chain couples TRBV10-3 to TRBJ1-1; no clear D. Sequenced material: blood. This TCR derives from a man between 65 and 79 years old in good health. The CDR3 DNA follows: TGTGCCATCAGTGAGCCCGTATGGGGCACTGAAGCTTTCTTT. Translated, it gives CAISEPVWGTEAFF.